The source of this T cell receptor (beta chain) is a study of cytomegalovirus exposure and HLA in healthy donors. Broader study findings: The authors judged a highly shared variant cluster likely a sequencing artifact.

The CDR3 contains 16 residues. CDR1 is SGHNT and CDR2 is YYREEE in the germline V gene (reference sequence). V was shortened by 1 base and J by 0 bases, with 14 bases between the two germline ends. Primers: 60 Vbeta forward and 13 Jbeta reverse. Generated by immunoSEQ multiplex PCR, the TCRdb table keeps only in-frame clones and is missing some. The sample holds under 200,000 clones, roughly 80% seen once. With respect to this clone: Its cognate antigen is unknown.

The sequencing sample was made of PBMCs. This chain joins TRBV5-4 and TRBJ2-7, with D perhaps matching TRBD2 (6 bases). The receptor was isolated from a woman between 18 and 29 years old in good health and CMV-seronegative. CDR3 DNA: TGTGCCAGCAGCTTGTTAACCGTCGGGGGCTCCTACGAGCAGTACTTC. It is translated as CASSLLTVGGSYEQYF. Supplemented by reference TRBV5-4 and TRBJ2-7, the full variable domain reads ETGVTQSPTHLIKTRGQQVTLRCSSQSGHNTVSWYQQALGQGPQFIFQYYREEENGRGNFPPRFSGLQFPNYSSELNVNALELDDSALYLCASSLLTVGGSYEQYFGPGTRLTVT.